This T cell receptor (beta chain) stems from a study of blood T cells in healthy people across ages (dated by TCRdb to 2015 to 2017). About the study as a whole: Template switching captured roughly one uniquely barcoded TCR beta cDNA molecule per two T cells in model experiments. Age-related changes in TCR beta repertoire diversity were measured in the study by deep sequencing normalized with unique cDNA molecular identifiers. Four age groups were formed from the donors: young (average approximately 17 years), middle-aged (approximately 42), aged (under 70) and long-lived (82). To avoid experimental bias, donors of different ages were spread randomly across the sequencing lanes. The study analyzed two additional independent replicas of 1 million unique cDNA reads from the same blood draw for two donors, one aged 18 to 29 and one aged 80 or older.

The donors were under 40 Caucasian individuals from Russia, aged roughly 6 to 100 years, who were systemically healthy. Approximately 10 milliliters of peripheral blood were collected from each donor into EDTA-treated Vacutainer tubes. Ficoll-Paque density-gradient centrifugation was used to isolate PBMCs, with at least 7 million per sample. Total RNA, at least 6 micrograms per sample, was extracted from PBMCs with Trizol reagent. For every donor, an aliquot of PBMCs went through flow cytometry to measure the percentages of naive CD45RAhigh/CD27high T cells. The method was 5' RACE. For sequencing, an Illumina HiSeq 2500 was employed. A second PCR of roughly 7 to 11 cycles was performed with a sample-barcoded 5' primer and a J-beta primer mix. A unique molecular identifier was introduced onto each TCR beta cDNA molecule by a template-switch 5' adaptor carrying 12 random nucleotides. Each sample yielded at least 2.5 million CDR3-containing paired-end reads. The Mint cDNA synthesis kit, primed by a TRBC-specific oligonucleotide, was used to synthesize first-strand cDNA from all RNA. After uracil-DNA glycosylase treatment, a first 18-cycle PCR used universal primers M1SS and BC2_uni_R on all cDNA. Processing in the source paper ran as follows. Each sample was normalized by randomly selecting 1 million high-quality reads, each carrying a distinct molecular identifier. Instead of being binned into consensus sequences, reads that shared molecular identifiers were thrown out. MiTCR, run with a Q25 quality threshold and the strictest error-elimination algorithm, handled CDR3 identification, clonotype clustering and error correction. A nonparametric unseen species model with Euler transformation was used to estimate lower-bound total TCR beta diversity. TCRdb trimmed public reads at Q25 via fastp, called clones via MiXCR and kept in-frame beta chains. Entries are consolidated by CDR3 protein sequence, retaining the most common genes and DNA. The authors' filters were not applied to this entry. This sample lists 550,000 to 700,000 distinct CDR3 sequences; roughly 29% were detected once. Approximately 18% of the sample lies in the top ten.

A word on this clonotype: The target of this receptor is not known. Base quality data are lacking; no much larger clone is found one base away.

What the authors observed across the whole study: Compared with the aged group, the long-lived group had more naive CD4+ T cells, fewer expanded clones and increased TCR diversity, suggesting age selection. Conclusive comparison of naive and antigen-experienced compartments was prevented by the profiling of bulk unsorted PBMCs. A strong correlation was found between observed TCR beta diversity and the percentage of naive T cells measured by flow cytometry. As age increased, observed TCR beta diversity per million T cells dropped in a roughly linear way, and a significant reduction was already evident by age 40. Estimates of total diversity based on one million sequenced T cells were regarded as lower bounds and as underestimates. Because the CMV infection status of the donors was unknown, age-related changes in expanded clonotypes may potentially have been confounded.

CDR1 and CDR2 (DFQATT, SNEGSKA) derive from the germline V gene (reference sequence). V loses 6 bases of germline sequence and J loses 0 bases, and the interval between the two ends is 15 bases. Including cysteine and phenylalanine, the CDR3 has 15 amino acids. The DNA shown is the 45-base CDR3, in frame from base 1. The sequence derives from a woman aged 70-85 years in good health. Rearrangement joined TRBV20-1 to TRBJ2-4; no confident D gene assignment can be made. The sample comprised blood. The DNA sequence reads TGCAGTGCCCCGGGCCCAGTGATAGCCAAAAACATTCAGTACTTC. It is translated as CSAPGPVIAKNIQYF.